The rows below give T cell receptor beta chains drawn from one sample of a study of T cell responses to AZD1222 COVID-19 vaccine. The data were produced by immunoSEQ multiplex PCR, yet TCRdb's version contains in-frame clones alone and is incomplete. The sample holds 150,000 to 200,000 clones, roughly 94% seen once. The material was peripheral blood, obtained on day 0 of AZD1222 vaccination. These receptors originate from an adult in good health. Each CDR3 is given with its conserved first and last residue. Fields, in order: V gene, J gene, clone size, D gene, CDR3 protein, CDR3 DNA. The D gene is left open where the match is weak. Expanded clones get a size class; other rows say once, few or many, or leave the size out.

V: TRBV27; J: TRBJ1-1; size: -; D: -; CDR3: CASSYFAEGVTEAFF; DNA: TGTGCCAGCAGTTATTTTGCCGAGGGCGTCACTGAAGCTTTCTTT
V: TRBV18; J: TRBJ1-2; size: -; D: -; CDR3: CASSPGGNYGYTF; DNA: TGTGCCAGCTCACCGGGCGGGAACTATGGCTACACCTTC
V: TRBV6-1; J: TRBJ1-5; size: -; D: -; CDR3: CASSEIGYQAQHF; DNA: TGTGCCAGCAGTGAAATAGGGTACCAGGCCCAGCATTTT
V: TRBV4-1; J: TRBJ1-4; size: -; D: -; CDR3: CASRQRFLRGATNEKLFF; DNA: TGCGCCAGCAGGCAAAGATTCCTTAGAGGTGCAACTAATGAAAAACTGTTTTTT
V: TRBV12-3/TRBV12-4; J: TRBJ2-7; size: -; D: TRBD1; CDR3: CASSVDRVEQYF; DNA: TGTGCCAGCAGTGTGGACAGGGTCGAGCAGTACTTC
V: TRBV6-5; J: TRBJ2-1; size: once; D: -; CDR3: CASIPDSYNEQFF; DNA: TGTGCCAGCATTCCAGACAGTTACAATGAGCAGTTCTTC
V: TRBV2; J: TRBJ2-1; size: once; D: -; CDR3: CASRGTLSYNEQFF; DNA: TGTGCCAGCAGGGGGACGCTCTCCTACAATGAGCAGTTCTTC
V: TRBV2; J: TRBJ1-2; size: -; D: -; CDR3: CASSAYGYTF; DNA: TGTGCCAGCAGTGCTTATGGCTACACCTTC
V: TRBV25-1; J: TRBJ2-7; size: -; D: TRBD2; CDR3: CASSEWASGGEQYF; DNA: TGTGCCAGCAGTGAATGGGCTAGCGGCGGCGAGCAGTACTTC
V: TRBV2; J: TRBJ2-6; size: -; D: -; CDR3: CASSKGSIGANVLTF; DNA: TGTGCCAGCAGTAAGGGATCCATTGGGGCCAACGTCCTGACTTTC
V: TRBV7-8; J: TRBJ2-4; size: -; D: -; CDR3: CASSLGIVENIQYF; DNA: TGTGCCAGCAGCTTAGGAATTGTCGAAAACATTCAGTACTTC
V: TRBV9; J: TRBJ1-1; size: -; D: -; CDR3: CASSVTVNTEAFF; DNA: TGTGCCAGCAGCGTGACTGTAAACACTGAAGCTTTCTTT
V: TRBV28; J: TRBJ2-7; size: -; D: -; CDR3: CASSPAGVYEQYF; DNA: TGTGCCAGCAGTCCAGCTGGGGTCTACGAGCAGTACTTC
V: TRBV5-5; J: TRBJ2-7; size: -; D: -; CDR3: CASSLGRPYGYEQYF; DNA: TGTGCCAGCAGCTTGGGACGCCCGTACGGATACGAGCAGTACTTC
V: TRBV30; J: TRBJ2-1; size: -; D: TRBD1; CDR3: CAWSRDRGLGGGSYNEQFF; DNA: TGTGCCTGGAGTCGGGACAGGGGGCTGGGGGGAGGATCCTACAATGAGCAGTTCTTC
V: TRBV30; J: TRBJ2-5; size: -; D: -; CDR3: CAWRSAGAKQETQYF; DNA: TGTGCCTGGAGGTCTGCGGGGGCGAAACAAGAGACCCAGTACTTC
V: TRBV18; J: TRBJ2-6; size: -; D: -; CDR3: CASSPSVSGANVLTF; DNA: TGTGCCAGCTCACCCAGCGTCTCTGGGGCCAACGTCCTGACTTTC
V: TRBV6-5; J: TRBJ2-3; size: once; D: -; CDR3: CASSSRGRDTQYF; DNA: TGTGCCAGCTCATCCAGGGGACGAGATACGCAGTATTTT
V: TRBV27; J: TRBJ1-3; size: -; D: -; CDR3: CASRGPGNTIYF; DNA: TGTGCCAGCAGGGGGCCTGGAAACACCATATATTTT
V: TRBV5-4; J: TRBJ2-5; size: -; D: -; CDR3: CASSSPSGGETQYF; DNA: TGTGCCAGCAGCTCACCCTCCGGGGGCGAGACCCAGTACTTC
V: TRBV7-2; J: TRBJ2-3; size: -; D: TRBD2; CDR3: CASSPLTSGSSRYF; DNA: TGTGCCAGCAGCCCCCTGACTAGCGGGAGTTCTCGGTATTTT
V: TRBV15; J: TRBJ2-2; size: -; D: TRBD1; CDR3: CATSRNFPGQGTGELFF; DNA: TGTGCCACCAGCAGAAATTTCCCGGGACAGGGGACCGGGGAGCTGTTTTTT
V: TRBV7-6; J: TRBJ2-1; size: few; D: TRBD1; CDR3: CASSFFRPGQGRGNEQFF; DNA: TGTGCCAGCAGCTTCTTCCGACCGGGACAGGGGCGTGGAAATGAGCAGTTCTTC
V: TRBV4-1; J: TRBJ2-1; size: -; D: -; CDR3: CASSQAMGDKRFF; DNA: TGCGCCAGCAGCCAGGCGATGGGGGATAAGCGGTTCTTC
V: TRBV3-1/TRBV3-2; J: TRBJ1-6; size: -; D: TRBD1; CDR3: CASSQKTGLGNSPLHF; DNA: TGTGCCAGCAGCCAGAAGACAGGGCTGGGTAATTCACCCCTCCACTTT
V: TRBV15; J: TRBJ2-5; size: -; D: -; CDR3: CATTGTQETQYF; DNA: TGTGCCACCACCGGGACCCAAGAGACCCAGTACTTC
V: TRBV20-1; J: TRBJ2-1; size: -; D: -; CDR3: CSARYNEQFF; DNA: TGCAGTGCTAGGTACAATGAGCAGTTCTTC
V: TRBV28; J: TRBJ1-5; size: once; D: -; CDR3: CASSSGTPDLLLGPQHF; DNA: TGTGCCAGCAGTTCTGGGACTCCCGACCTCTTATTGGGGCCCCAGCATTTT
V: TRBV7-3; J: TRBJ1-6; size: -; D: -; CDR3: CASRGGGNSPLHF; DNA: TGTGCCAGCAGGGGAGGCGGTAATTCACCCCTCCACTTT